A single sample gave rise to the 24 T cell receptor beta chains below, sequenced in a study of human T cells and chemical hapten exposure. TCRdb called the RACE reads again in MiXCR, with one record for every CDR3 protein. The sample has 370,000 or so distinct CDR3 sequences, approximately 5.1% seen once. Time point here: patch test 1, 2 weeks after DPC sensitization. Stated treatment: therapeutic diphenylcyclopropenone sensitization with weekly scalp DPC. Sequencing was performed on whole blood, taken in connection with sensitization to the hapten diphenylcyclopropenone (DPC). These receptors all come from a woman in her forties or fifties with alopecia areata. Some clones in this sample may be carry-over from other donors' samples.

This clonotype was found a few times. This sequence joins TRBV4-3 and TRBJ2-7; 9 bases align to TRBD2. CDR3 size: 16 residues. Germline values: CDR1 LGHNA, CDR2 YSLEER. Trimming took 0 bases from V and 2 from J; bases not matched to a gene: 5. The CDR3 spells CASSQDTSGRTYEQYF. Written as DNA, the CDR3 is TGCGCCAGCAGCCAAGATACTAGCGGGCGAACCTACGAGCAGTACTTC.

This clonotype came up many times. The chain combines TRBV30 with TRBJ2-5; D is unclear. CDR3 size: 12 residues. CDR1 and CDR2 from the germline V gene are GTSNPN and SVGIG (reference sequence). Trimming left V 4 bases short and J 1 base short, with 7 bases between. CDR3: CAWKGIQETQYF. As DNA, the CDR3 is TGTGCCTGGAAGGGAATCCAAGAGACCCAGTACTTC.

This clonotype came up a few times. The V and J genes are TRBV6-5 and TRBJ1-3; 7 positions match TRBD1. Germline V gives CDR1 MNHEY, CDR2 SVGAGI. V lost 0 bases to trimming and J lost 2 bases; unmatched junction nucleotides: 4. The CDR3 consists of 16 residues. CDR3 protein: CASSYSLTGTGNTIYF. The CDR3 DNA follows: TGTGCCAGCAGTTACTCCCTGACAGGGACTGGAAACACCATATATTTT.

The gene calls are TRBV29-1 and TRBJ1-4; no reliable D call. CDR1 is SQVTM, CDR2 ANQGSEA, per germline. V lost 3 bases to trimming and J lost 6 bases, with 8 bases between them. The length of the CDR3 is 12 residues. This CDR3 reads CSVDIGDEKLFF. The CDR3 bases are TGCAGCGTTGATATCGGCGATGAAAAACTGTTTTTT.

This clonotype was seen many times. This sequence joins TRBV3-1 and TRBJ2-3, with TRBD2 matching over 9 bases. Germline CDR1 is LGHDT and CDR2 is YNNKEL (reference sequence). Losses at the gene ends were 5 bases for V and 1 base for J; bases not matched to a gene: 7. This CDR3 contains 16 residues. CDR3 region: CASSLTSGPRTDTQYF. The CDR3 bases are TGTGCCAGCAGCTTAACTAGCGGGCCGCGCACAGATACGCAGTATTTT.

This clonotype has only a few counts. The J gene is TRBJ2-3, the V gene TRBV29-1, with 10 bases fitting TRBD2. CDR1 and CDR2 (germline): SQVTM, ANQGSEA. This CDR3 contains 17 residues. V lost 4 bases and J lost 3; bases outside the gene matches: 13. This chain's CDR3 is CSVAERRAGGPTDTQYF. CDR3 in DNA: TGCAGCGTTGCAGAGCGCCGAGCGGGAGGGCCAACAGATACGCAGTATTTT.

The rearrangement links TRBV15 to TRBJ1-6, with unresolved D. CDR1 is LNHNV, CDR2 YYDKDF, per germline (reference sequence). This CDR3 comprises 17 residues. V lost 1 base to trimming and J lost 1 base, with 11 bases between them. CDR3 protein: CATSRVRGGSYNSPLHF. CDR3 coding DNA: TGTGCCACCAGCAGAGTACGCGGCGGGTCCTATAATTCACCCCTCCACTTT.

The CDR3 reads CASSLEPAGASTDTQYF. CDR3 in DNA: TGCGCCAGCAGCTTGGAGCCAGCGGGAGCTTCCACAGATACGCAGTATTTT. The rearrangement links TRBV5-1 to TRBJ2-3; TRBD2 matches at 8 bases. CDR3 size: 17 residues. Germline V gives CDR1 SGHRS, CDR2 YFSETQ. Trimming cost V 0 bases and J 2 bases; bases outside gene matches: 8.

At least ten counts were recorded for this clonotype. V usage is TRBV5-1 and J usage is TRBJ2-1; D not certain. Germline CDR1 is SGHRS and CDR2 is YFSETQ. Trimming removed 0 bases at V and 6 bases at J, with 10 bases between. CDR3 size: 14 residues. The CDR3 sequence is CASSLAATTNEQFF. The CDR3 DNA reads TGCGCCAGCAGCTTGGCGGCGACCACCAATGAGCAGTTCTTC. Together with reference TRBV5-1 and TRBJ2-1, the CDR3 gives the full variable domain: KAGVTQTPRYLIKTRGQQVTLSCSPISGHRSVSWYQQTPGQGLQFLFEYFSETQRNKGNFPGRFSGRQFSNSRSEMNVSTLELGDSALYLCASSLAATTNEQFFGPGTRLTVL.

This clonotype was found a few times. J is TRBJ1-2 and V is TRBV5-3; 8 bases are shared with TRBD1. TRBV5-3 is noted as an ORF with a role that remains uncertain. The CDR3 runs to 15 residues. J lost 1 base, V lost 5 bases, and 7 bases had no gene match. CDR3 nucleotides: TGTGCCAGAAGTGACGGACAGGGTGATAACTATGGCTACACCTTC. Its translation is CARSDGQGDNYGYTF.

This clonotype was found many times. V and J are TRBV5-6 and TRBJ1-5; D possibly corresponds to TRBD1 (5 bases). CDR3 length equals 15 residues. V was shortened by 4 bases and J by 4 bases, with 15 bases between the two germline ends. Germline loops: CDR1 SGHDT, CDR2 YYEEEE. CDR3: CASSRGRGWNQPQHF. DNA of the CDR3: TGTGCCAGCAGCCGGGGCCGGGGTTGGAATCAGCCCCAGCATTTT.

This sequence joins TRBV20-1 and TRBJ1-6; no clear D gene. Trimming removed 6 bases from V and 11 bases from J, with 5 bases in between. The germline CDR1 and CDR2 sequences are DFQATT and SNEGSKA (reference sequence). The CDR3 is 9 residues long. The CDR3 region is CSAAPPLHF. The CDR3 DNA reads as TGCAGTGCCGCGCCACCCCTCCACTTT.

This clonotype was counted a few times. The chain has TRBV6-2 or TRBV6-3 and TRBJ1-1, with 9 bases identical to TRBD1. The CDR3 extends over 14 amino acids. CDR1 is MNHEY and CDR2 is SVGEGT in the germline V gene. V was pared by 8 bases and J by 4 bases, with 8 bases of the junction left unmatched. CDR3 DNA: TGTGCCAGCTCATTCCGGGACAGGGCCACTGAAGCTTTCTTT. This encodes CASSFRDRATEAFF.

This clonotype was seen at least ten times. V gene TRBV5-6 combines with J gene TRBJ2-1, with D perhaps matching TRBD1 or TRBD2 (5 bases each). This CDR3 contains 16 residues. CDR1 and CDR2 (germline): SGHDT, YYEEEE. The V and J ends lost 6 bases and 6 bases respectively, with 22 bases between them. CDR3 loop: CASTQALAGASNEQFF. CDR3 DNA sequence: TGTGCCAGCACCCAGGCCCTAGCTGGGGCTTCCAATGAGCAGTTCTTC.

This clonotype was seen repeatedly, ten times or more. The J gene is TRBJ2-7, the V gene TRBV28; 13 nucleotides match TRBD2. CDR1 and CDR2 (germline): MDHEN, SYDVKM. CDR3 size: 14 residues. CDR3 sequence reads: CAIGLAGELYEQYF. The CDR3 DNA reads as TGTGCTATTGGACTAGCGGGAGAGTTGTACGAGCAGTACTTC.

This clonotype turned up a few times. The rearrangement uses TRBV4-1 and TRBJ1-3; D ambiguous. CDR1 and CDR2 from the germline V gene are MGHRA and YSYEKL. V was cut by 0 bases and J by 0 bases, with 6 bases left in between. This CDR3 comprises 15 residues. The CDR3 sequence: CASSQDKGSGNTIYF. The DNA of the CDR3 is TGCGCCAGCAGCCAAGATAAAGGCTCTGGAAACACCATATATTTT.

A few counts support this clonotype. This sequence joins TRBV27 and TRBJ2-5; 13 bases agree with TRBD2. This CDR3 is built from 15 residues. Per germline, CDR1 MNHEY and CDR2 SMNVEV (reference sequence). V gave up 6 bases and J gave up 7 bases; unmatched junction bases: 8. This CDR3 reads CASRSTSGREGTQYF. CDR3 DNA sequence: TGTGCCAGCAGGTCTACTAGCGGGAGGGAGGGGACCCAGTACTTC.

The chain couples TRBV7-9 to TRBJ1-2, with TRBD1 matching 11 bases. V dropped 8 bases and J dropped 6; count of bases not matched to a gene: 2. This CDR3 has 12 residues. Germline V CDR1 and CDR2: SEHNR, FQNEAQ (reference sequence). CDR3: CASRTGGDGYTF. CDR3 in DNA: TGTGCCAGCCGGACAGGGGGCGATGGCTACACCTTC.

This clonotype came up many times. This chain uses TRBV7-2 with TRBJ2-5, with D possibly matching TRBD1 (6 bases). CDR1 and CDR2 (germline): SGHTA, FQGNSA. CDR3 length: 16 residues. The V and J ends lost 4 bases and 0 bases respectively, with 15 bases between them. The chain's CDR3 is CASSSTSDSYQETQYF. Here the CDR3 DNA reads TGTGCCAGCAGCTCCACCTCGGACAGCTACCAAGAGACCCAGTACTTC. The complete variable domain, with remaining parts taken from reference TRBV7-2 and TRBJ2-5, reads GAGVSQSPSNKVTEKGKDVELRCDPISGHTALYWYRQSLGQGLEFLIYFQGNSAPDKSGLPSDRFSAERTGGSVSTLTIQRTQQEDSAVYLCASSSTSDSYQETQYFGPGTRLLVL.

This clonotype was observed many times. The gene calls are TRBV18 and TRBJ1-5; the D gene is possibly TRBD1 (6 bases). Germline CDR1 is KGHSH and CDR2 is LQKENI. V was pared by 5 bases and J by 2 bases, with 16 bases between. CDR3 length: 16 amino acids. The CDR3 loop reads CASSTQGAGGNQPQHF. CDR3 sequence (DNA): TGTGCCAGCTCAACACAGGGAGCGGGTGGCAATCAGCCCCAGCATTTT.

This clonotype was observed at least ten times. The rearrangement links TRBV7-2 to TRBJ1-2; D perhaps matches TRBD1 (6 bases). Trimming cost V 1 base and J 2 bases, with 8 bases left between them. Germline loops: CDR1 SGHTA, CDR2 FQGNSA. The CDR3 extends over 14 amino acids. Written as DNA, the CDR3 is TGTGCCAGCAGCTTAGAAGGGGGAAACTATGGCTACACCTTC. This encodes CASSLEGGNYGYTF.

In its sample, this clonotype was seen many times. This chain links TRBV5-4 with TRBJ2-6; D call uncertain. Germline lookup yields CDR1 SGHNT and CDR2 YYREEE (reference sequence). The CDR3 consists of 16 residues. V was pared by 2 bases and J by 0 bases, with 9 bases between. The CDR3 coding sequence is TGTGCCAGCAGCTTCAACGGACCCTCTGGGGCCAACGTCCTGACTTTC. Its protein product is CASSFNGPSGANVLTF.

In its sample, this clonotype was seen many times. CDR3 in DNA: TGTGCCAGCAGCTTAAGACAGGGGGAGGCTTTCTTT. Translated: CASSLRQGEAFF. The gene calls are TRBV7-9 and TRBJ1-1; 9 bases align to TRBD1. Trimming removed 2 bases from V and 11 bases from J; junction bases left unmatched: 3. Germline V CDR1 and CDR2: SEHNR, FQNEAQ (reference sequence). The length of the CDR3 is 12 residues.

This clonotype was recorded many times. This chain uses TRBV2 with TRBJ2-7; maybe TRBD1 (6 bases). The CDR3 is 14 residues long. Germline lookup yields CDR1 SNHLY and CDR2 FYNNEI. Trimming cost V 3 bases and J 0 bases, with 9 bases left between them. This CDR3 is CASSDQGSSYEQYF. In nucleotides, the CDR3 is TGTGCCAGCAGTGACCAGGGGTCCTCCTACGAGCAGTACTTC.